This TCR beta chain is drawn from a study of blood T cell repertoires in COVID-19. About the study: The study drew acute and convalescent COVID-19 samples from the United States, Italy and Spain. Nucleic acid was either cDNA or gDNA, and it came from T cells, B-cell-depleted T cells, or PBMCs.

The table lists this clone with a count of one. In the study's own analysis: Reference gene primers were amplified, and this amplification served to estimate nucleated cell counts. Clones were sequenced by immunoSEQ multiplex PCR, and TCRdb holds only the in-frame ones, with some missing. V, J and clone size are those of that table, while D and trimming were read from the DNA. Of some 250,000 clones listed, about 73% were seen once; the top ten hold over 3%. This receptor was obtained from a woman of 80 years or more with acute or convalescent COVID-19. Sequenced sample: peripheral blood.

CDR3 in amino acids: CASRLTGTGTYGYTF. Here the CDR3 DNA reads TGTGCCAGTAGATTGACCGGGACAGGGACCTATGGCTACACCTTC. This chain links TRBV19 with TRBJ1-2; 9 bases line up with TRBD1. This CDR3 is 15 amino acids long. The germline V gene has CDR1 LNHDA and CDR2 SQIVND (reference sequence). The J segment lost 4 bases and the V segment lost 6 bases, leaving 9 bases of the junction unmatched. The variable domain in full, completed from reference TRBV19 and TRBJ1-2, reads DGGITQSPKYLFRKEGQNVTLSCEQNLNHDAMYWYRQDPGQGLRLIYYSQIVNDFQKGDIAEGYSVSREKKESFPLTVTSAQKNPTAFYLCASRLTGTGTYGYTFGSGTRLTVV.